Listed below are T cell receptor beta chains from one sample, sequenced in a study of CD4+ T cells in melanoma. The data were produced by immunoSEQ multiplex PCR, yet TCRdb's version contains in-frame clones alone and is incomplete. The sample records 120,000 to 150,000 clones, nearly 95% being singletons. Every receptor here comes from a human donor with melanoma. Each CDR3 is given with its conserved first and last residue. Fields, in order: J gene, clone size, D gene, V gene, CDR3 DNA, CDR3 protein. D genes are given only for firm matches. Clone size appears in some rows only: once, few, many, or a class for an expanded clone.

J gene: TRBJ1-1; clone size: .; D gene: .; V gene: TRBV7-9; CDR3 DNA: TGTGCCAGCAGCTTAGGTGTGGTCCCTGAAGCTTTCTTT; CDR3 protein: CASSLGVVPEAFF
J gene: TRBJ1-1; clone size: once; D gene: .; V gene: TRBV7-9; CDR3 DNA: TGTGCCAGCAGCATCTCAGGGTTAAGGAACACTGAAGCTTTCTTT; CDR3 protein: CASSISGLRNTEAFF
J gene: TRBJ1-3; clone size: .; D gene: .; V gene: TRBV30; CDR3 DNA: TGTGCCTGGAGTGTGAGCTCTGGAAACACCATATATTTT; CDR3 protein: CAWSVSSGNTIYF
J gene: TRBJ2-1; clone size: .; D gene: TRBD2; V gene: TRBV18; CDR3 DNA: TGTGCCAGCTCACCGACTAGCGGGGGCTATGAGCAGTTCTTC; CDR3 protein: CASSPTSGGYEQFF
J gene: TRBJ1-2; clone size: once; D gene: .; V gene: TRBV6-1; CDR3 DNA: TGTGCCAGCGGAGGAACAGCTAATTCTAACTATGGCTACACCTTC; CDR3 protein: CASGGTANSNYGYTF
J gene: TRBJ1-2; clone size: .; D gene: TRBD1; V gene: TRBV6-1; CDR3 DNA: TGTGCCAGCGGGTACGGACAGGGGGCGGGACCCACCTTC; CDR3 protein: CASGYGQGAGPTF
J gene: TRBJ2-6; clone size: .; D gene: .; V gene: TRBV27; CDR3 DNA: TGTGCCAGCAGGCAAGGGGCCTATGTCTCTGGGGCCAACGTCCTGACTTTC; CDR3 protein: CASRQGAYVSGANVLTF
J gene: TRBJ1-1; clone size: .; D gene: .; V gene: TRBV5-1; CDR3 DNA: TGCGCCAGCAGCTTGGCCGCGGGGAACACTGAAGCTTTCTTT; CDR3 protein: CASSLAAGNTEAFF
J gene: TRBJ2-3; clone size: .; D gene: .; V gene: TRBV29-1; CDR3 DNA: TGCAGCGTTGAGTCCCTGGGCAGCACAGATACGCAGTATTTT; CDR3 protein: CSVESLGSTDTQYF
J gene: TRBJ2-2; clone size: .; D gene: TRBD1; V gene: TRBV10-2; CDR3 DNA: TGCGCCAGTCAGGGGGCCGGGGAGCTGTTTTTT; CDR3 protein: CASQGAGELFF
J gene: TRBJ2-1; clone size: once; D gene: TRBD1; V gene: TRBV9; CDR3 DNA: TGTGCCAGCAGCGAGTACAGGGGGCGCTACAATGAGCAGTTCTTC; CDR3 protein: CASSEYRGRYNEQFF
J gene: TRBJ2-1; clone size: few; D gene: TRBD2; V gene: TRBV15; CDR3 DNA: TGTGCCACCAGCAGAGGCCCGAGAAGCGGGGGGAGATACAATGAGCAGTTCTTC; CDR3 protein: CATSRGPRSGGRYNEQFF
J gene: TRBJ1-5; clone size: .; D gene: .; V gene: TRBV6-1; CDR3 DNA: TGTGCCAGCAGTGAAGCCGGAGCAGAGGGTCAGCCCCAGCATTTT; CDR3 protein: CASSEAGAEGQPQHF
J gene: TRBJ1-2; clone size: .; D gene: TRBD1; V gene: TRBV7-2; CDR3 DNA: TGTGCCAGCAGCTTAGGTGGGACAGCTGGCTATGGCTACACCTTC; CDR3 protein: CASSLGGTAGYGYTF
J gene: TRBJ2-5; clone size: .; D gene: .; V gene: TRBV6-5; CDR3 DNA: TGTGCCAGCAGTTACTCACGACAGCAAGAGACCCAGTACTTC; CDR3 protein: CASSYSRQQETQYF
J gene: TRBJ1-1; clone size: .; D gene: .; V gene: TRBV7-9; CDR3 DNA: TGTGCCAGCAGCTTAGACGTTTTTAACACTGAAGCTTTCTTT; CDR3 protein: CASSLDVFNTEAFF
J gene: TRBJ2-7; clone size: .; D gene: .; V gene: TRBV25-1; CDR3 DNA: TGTGCCAGCATGTCTGGCTACGAGCAGTACTTC; CDR3 protein: CASMSGYEQYF
J gene: TRBJ1-6; clone size: once; D gene: .; V gene: TRBV9; CDR3 DNA: TGTGCCAGCAGCGTATCAGGGTACAATTCACCCCTCCACTTT; CDR3 protein: CASSVSGYNSPLHF
J gene: TRBJ1-5; clone size: .; D gene: .; V gene: TRBV18; CDR3 DNA: TGTGCCAGCTCACCAGGGGTGGGCCAGCCCCAGCATTTT; CDR3 protein: CASSPGVGQPQHF
J gene: TRBJ2-1; clone size: .; D gene: .; V gene: TRBV7-2; CDR3 DNA: TGTGCCAGCACACCGGGACTCTCGCAGTTGGAGCAGTTCTTC; CDR3 protein: CASTPGLSQLEQFF
J gene: TRBJ1-5; clone size: few; D gene: TRBD1; V gene: TRBV4-2; CDR3 DNA: TGTGCCAGCAGCAGCCTCTCGGCCGGGACAGGATTGAGGCAGCCCCAGCATTTT; CDR3 protein: CASSSLSAGTGLRQPQHF
J gene: TRBJ2-7; clone size: once; D gene: TRBD1; V gene: TRBV6-5; CDR3 DNA: TGTGCCAGCAGTTCAACCGGGACAGGCTTCACCTACGAGCAGTACTTC; CDR3 protein: CASSSTGTGFTYEQYF
J gene: TRBJ1-2; clone size: .; D gene: .; V gene: TRBV7-9; CDR3 DNA: TGTGCCAGCAGCTTAGCTGCAGGGTCTAGCTATGGCTACACCTTC; CDR3 protein: CASSLAAGSSYGYTF
J gene: TRBJ2-4; clone size: .; D gene: .; V gene: TRBV15; CDR3 DNA: TGTGCCACCAGTCTGACAGGCGCAAGGATAGCCAAAAACATTCAGTACTTC; CDR3 protein: CATSLTGARIAKNIQYF
J gene: TRBJ1-2; clone size: .; D gene: .; V gene: TRBV5-1; CDR3 DNA: TGCGCCAGCAGCTTAGCCGGCTCTAACTATGGCTACACCTTC; CDR3 protein: CASSLAGSNYGYTF
J gene: TRBJ1-2; clone size: .; D gene: TRBD1; V gene: TRBV10-2; CDR3 DNA: TGCGCCAGCAGTGAGTCAGGACAGGGGGCGGGAGGCTACACCTTC; CDR3 protein: CASSESGQGAGGYTF
J gene: TRBJ2-7; clone size: .; D gene: .; V gene: TRBV7-8; CDR3 DNA: TGTGCCAGCACTTCAAAGAGAGGGGGGGACTACGAGCAGTACTTC; CDR3 protein: CASTSKRGGDYEQYF
J gene: TRBJ2-2; clone size: .; D gene: TRBD2; V gene: TRBV7-3; CDR3 DNA: TGTGCCAGCAGCTCATCAGCGGGGGGAACCACCGGGGAGCTGTTTTTT; CDR3 protein: CASSSSAGGTTGELFF
J gene: TRBJ1-4; clone size: .; D gene: TRBD1; V gene: TRBV19; CDR3 DNA: TGTGCCAGTACGGACAGGGGGCTTCGGGGGGAAAAACTGTTTTTT; CDR3 protein: CASTDRGLRGEKLFF
J gene: TRBJ2-3; clone size: .; D gene: TRBD2; V gene: TRBV11-3; CDR3 DNA: TGTGCCAGCAGCTTAGGATTTGCGGGGGGGGATACGCAGTATTTT; CDR3 protein: CASSLGFAGGDTQYF
J gene: TRBJ2-2; clone size: .; D gene: .; V gene: TRBV5-1; CDR3 DNA: TGCGCCAGCAGCGTCAGGCCGAACACCGGGGAGCTGTTTTTT; CDR3 protein: CASSVRPNTGELFF
J gene: TRBJ1-5; clone size: .; D gene: .; V gene: TRBV19; CDR3 DNA: TGTGCCAGTAGTATAGGAAGCATTATTGGCAATCAGCCCCAGCATTTT; CDR3 protein: CASSIGSIIGNQPQHF
J gene: TRBJ2-2; clone size: .; D gene: .; V gene: TRBV30; CDR3 DNA: TGTGCCTGGAGTCCCGACAGTTTAGGCACCGGGGAGCTGTTTTTT; CDR3 protein: CAWSPDSLGTGELFF
J gene: TRBJ2-1; clone size: .; D gene: .; V gene: TRBV4-1; CDR3 DNA: TGCGCCAGCAGCCAAGAAAGAGCCTACAATGAGCAGTTCTTC; CDR3 protein: CASSQERAYNEQFF
J gene: TRBJ2-7; clone size: .; D gene: TRBD1; V gene: TRBV30; CDR3 DNA: TGTGCCTGGAGTGTGCCCCGGGACAGGGGGATTGGTGAGCAGTACTTC; CDR3 protein: CAWSVPRDRGIGEQYF
J gene: TRBJ2-7; clone size: .; D gene: .; V gene: TRBV7-9; CDR3 DNA: TGTGCCAGCAGCTTAACAGGCACCTACGAGCAGTACTTC; CDR3 protein: CASSLTGTYEQYF
J gene: TRBJ2-7; clone size: .; D gene: TRBD1; V gene: TRBV11-1; CDR3 DNA: TGTGCCAGCAGCTCCCCTCGGCGGGACAGGGGCACCAACGAGCAGTACTTC; CDR3 protein: CASSSPRRDRGTNEQYF
J gene: TRBJ1-6; clone size: once; D gene: .; V gene: TRBV10-1; CDR3 DNA: TGCGCCAGCAGCGGGACCAGGGATTCACCCCTCCACTTT; CDR3 protein: CASSGTRDSPLHF
J gene: TRBJ1-1; clone size: .; D gene: .; V gene: TRBV5-1; CDR3 DNA: TGCGCCAGCAGCCACTACGGGAACACTGAAGCTTTCTTT; CDR3 protein: CASSHYGNTEAFF
J gene: TRBJ2-7; clone size: .; D gene: .; V gene: TRBV7-9; CDR3 DNA: TGTGCCAGCAGCTTACGATCCGGGTTGACCTACGAGCAGTACTTC; CDR3 protein: CASSLRSGLTYEQYF
J gene: TRBJ2-7; clone size: .; D gene: .; V gene: TRBV6-1; CDR3 DNA: TGTGCCAGCCCCAGCGGTAAGGGGTGGGTCTGCGAGCAGTACTTC; CDR3 protein: CASPSGKGWVCEQYF
J gene: TRBJ1-2; clone size: .; D gene: TRBD1; V gene: TRBV6-5; CDR3 DNA: TGTGCCAGCAGAGACCCGACAGGGAGCGACTATGGCTACACCTTC; CDR3 protein: CASRDPTGSDYGYTF
J gene: TRBJ2-7; clone size: .; D gene: .; V gene: TRBV7-2; CDR3 DNA: TGTGCCAGCAGCGTGGGGTTGAGGACCTACGAGCAGTACTTC; CDR3 protein: CASSVGLRTYEQYF
J gene: TRBJ2-7; clone size: .; D gene: .; V gene: TRBV5-6; CDR3 DNA: TGTGCCAGCAGCTTCTACATGGTCTACGAGCAGTACTTC; CDR3 protein: CASSFYMVYEQYF
J gene: TRBJ1-3; clone size: .; D gene: .; V gene: TRBV2; CDR3 DNA: TGTGCCAGCAGCGGAACGTCAAGAAACACCATATATTTT; CDR3 protein: CASSGTSRNTIYF
J gene: TRBJ1-5; clone size: .; D gene: .; V gene: TRBV19; CDR3 DNA: TGTGCCAGTACGCAGGGGTCGCTAAGCAATCAGCCCCAGCATTTT; CDR3 protein: CASTQGSLSNQPQHF
J gene: TRBJ2-7; clone size: .; D gene: .; V gene: TRBV5-1; CDR3 DNA: TGCGCCAGCAGCGCGGGACCTGCAAGTCGTGAGCAGTACTTC; CDR3 protein: CASSAGPASREQYF
J gene: TRBJ2-1; clone size: .; D gene: TRBD2; V gene: TRBV5-1; CDR3 DNA: TGCGCCAGCAGCGGGCCCTTGGCTAGCGGGGGGGCAAGTAATGAGCAGTTCTTC; CDR3 protein: CASSGPLASGGASNEQFF
J gene: TRBJ2-1; clone size: .; D gene: .; V gene: TRBV14; CDR3 DNA: TGTGCCAGCAGCCAATGGGCGTCACAAAAAGTACAGTTCTTC; CDR3 protein: CASSQWASQKVQFF
J gene: TRBJ2-1; clone size: once; D gene: .; V gene: TRBV12-5; CDR3 DNA: TGTGCTAGTGGCCCCGGACGAGGTGAGCAGTTCTTC; CDR3 protein: CASGPGRGEQFF
J gene: TRBJ2-6; clone size: .; D gene: .; V gene: TRBV18; CDR3 DNA: TGTGCCAGCTCACTACCTGGGGGGTTTGGGGCCAACGTCCTGACTTTC; CDR3 protein: CASSLPGGFGANVLTF
J gene: TRBJ1-1; clone size: .; D gene: TRBD1; V gene: TRBV5-1; CDR3 DNA: TGCGCCAGCAGCTTGGCCCGGGGACAGCTGAACACTGAAGCTTTCTTT; CDR3 protein: CASSLARGQLNTEAFF
J gene: TRBJ2-7; clone size: .; D gene: .; V gene: TRBV6-5; CDR3 DNA: TGTGCCAGCAGCCTCCATCATTCCTACGAGCAGTACTTC; CDR3 protein: CASSLHHSYEQYF
J gene: TRBJ1-5; clone size: .; D gene: .; V gene: TRBV4-1; CDR3 DNA: TGCGCCAGCAGCCAAGATCCCTGGGCCACAGGCTCCAATCAGCCCCAGCATTTT; CDR3 protein: CASSQDPWATGSNQPQHF
J gene: TRBJ2-2; clone size: .; D gene: TRBD1; V gene: TRBV7-3; CDR3 DNA: TGTGCCAGCAGCTTGTGGGGACAGTTGAACACCGGGGAGCTGTTTTTT; CDR3 protein: CASSLWGQLNTGELFF
J gene: TRBJ1-1; clone size: .; D gene: .; V gene: TRBV7-8; CDR3 DNA: TGTGCCAGCAGCTTAGAACGGAGGGGAACTGAAGCTTTCTTT; CDR3 protein: CASSLERRGTEAFF
J gene: TRBJ2-3; clone size: .; D gene: TRBD2; V gene: TRBV18; CDR3 DNA: TGTGCCAGCTCACCGATTCCGACTAGCGGTCCCCAGGATACGCAGTATTTT; CDR3 protein: CASSPIPTSGPQDTQYF
J gene: TRBJ2-7; clone size: .; D gene: .; V gene: TRBV7-6; CDR3 DNA: TGTGCCAGCAGTTACAAGGAAGGGCCTTACGAGCAGTACTTC; CDR3 protein: CASSYKEGPYEQYF
J gene: TRBJ2-5; clone size: few; D gene: .; V gene: TRBV5-4; CDR3 DNA: TGTGCCAGCAGCTTGAATACGGGGAAAGAGACCCAGTACTTC; CDR3 protein: CASSLNTGKETQYF